Reported below is one TCR beta chain. These data come from a study of blood T cell repertoires in COVID-19. Study information: COVID-19 samples, acute and convalescent, were from the United States, Italy and Spain. The cDNA or gDNA used as material had been derived from T cells, B-cell-depleted T cells, or PBMCs.

Authors' analysis steps: Reference gene primer amplification yielded estimated nucleated cell counts. Data came from immunoSEQ multiplex PCR; TCRdb stores just in-frame clones and leaves some out. The V and J calls and clone size are taken from that table; D and trimming were inferred from the DNA. The repertoire holds around 120,000 clones, 70% to 90% seen once, with approximately 7.9% in the top ten. The source is a man between 65 and 85 years old who had recovered from COVID-19. Sequencing used peripheral blood.

This chain's CDR3 is CASSPQGGGGQPQHF. The CDR3 region has the DNA TGTGCCAGCAGCCCCCAGGGAGGGGGAGGCCAGCCCCAGCATTTT. The chain employs TRBV7-9 and TRBJ1-5; D may be TRBD1 (6 bases). The CDR3 is 15 residues long. CDR1 and CDR2 (germline): SEHNR, FQNEAQ (reference sequence). Trimming left V 5 bases short and J 7 bases short, with 18 bases between.